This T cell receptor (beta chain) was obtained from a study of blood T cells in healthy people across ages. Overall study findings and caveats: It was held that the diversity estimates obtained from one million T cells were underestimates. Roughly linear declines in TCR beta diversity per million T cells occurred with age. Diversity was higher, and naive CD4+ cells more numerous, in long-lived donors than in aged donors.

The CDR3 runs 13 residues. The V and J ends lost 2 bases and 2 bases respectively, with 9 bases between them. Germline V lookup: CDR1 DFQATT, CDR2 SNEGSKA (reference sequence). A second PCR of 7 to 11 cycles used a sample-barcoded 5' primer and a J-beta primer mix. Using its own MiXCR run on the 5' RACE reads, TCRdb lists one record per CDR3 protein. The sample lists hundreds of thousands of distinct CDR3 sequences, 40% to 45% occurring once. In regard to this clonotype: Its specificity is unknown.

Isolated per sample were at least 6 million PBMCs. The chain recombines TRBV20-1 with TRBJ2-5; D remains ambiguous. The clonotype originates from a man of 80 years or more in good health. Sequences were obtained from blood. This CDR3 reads CSARRSPQETQYF. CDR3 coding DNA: TGCAGTGCTAGAAGGTCCCCGCAAGAGACCCAGTACTTC.